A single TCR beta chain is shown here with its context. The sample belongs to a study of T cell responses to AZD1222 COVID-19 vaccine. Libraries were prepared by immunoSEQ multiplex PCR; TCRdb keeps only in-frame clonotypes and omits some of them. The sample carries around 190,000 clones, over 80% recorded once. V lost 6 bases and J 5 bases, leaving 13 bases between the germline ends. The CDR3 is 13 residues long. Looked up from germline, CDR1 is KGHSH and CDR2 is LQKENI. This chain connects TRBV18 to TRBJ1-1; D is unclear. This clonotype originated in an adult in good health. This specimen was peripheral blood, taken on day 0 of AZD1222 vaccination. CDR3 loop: CASSRGPFTEAFF. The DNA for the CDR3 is TGTGCCAGCTCCCGCGGACCGTTTACTGAAGCTTTCTTT.